The 16 T cell receptor beta chains presented below share a single source sample, sequenced in a study of post-analysis software for immune sequencing data. The study's findings and limits: A few TRBV segments appeared more often in patients than in controls, and TRBV5-6, TRBV5-1 and TRBV20-1 were among these.

Prepared libraries of TCR beta cDNA carried unique molecular identifiers. TCRdb recomputed calls from the PCR reads with MiXCR, one row per CDR3 protein. The table includes fewer than 550,000 distinct CDR3 sequences, around a third detected once. These receptors have no known antigen. Material: blood. The receptors come from a girl aged 2-17 years with multiple sclerosis.

This clonotype appeared a few times. The CDR3 DNA reads TGTGCCAGCAGCCCTCGCCCTTCAGGGGCTGGCGAGCAGTACTTC. This codes for CASSPRPSGAGEQYF. The chain employs TRBV9 and TRBJ2-7, with D possibly TRBD1 on 6 matching bases. V was shortened by 4 bases and J by 6 bases, with 20 bases between the two germline ends. Germline V gives CDR1 SGDLS, CDR2 YYNGEE. This CDR3 spans 15 amino acids. The complete variable domain, with remaining parts taken from reference TRBV9 and TRBJ2-7, reads DSGVTQTPKHLITATGQRVTLRCSPRSGDLSVYWYQQSLDQGLQFLIQYYNGEERAKGNILERFSAQQFPDLHSELNLSSLELGDSALYFCASSPRPSGAGEQYFGPGTRLTVT.

The chain uses TRBV20-1 and TRBJ1-5, with a weak D call TRBD1 (5 bases). Germline CDR1 reads DFQATT; CDR2 reads SNEGSKA (reference sequence). V shed 4 bases and J shed 1 base, with 11 bases lying between them. The CDR3 totals 14 residues. This CDR3 is CSAIGHLSNQPQHF. In DNA form, the CDR3 reads TGCAGTGCTATCGGACACCTAAGCAATCAGCCCCAGCATTTT.

V gene TRBV20-1 combines with J gene TRBJ1-2, with D uncertain. V was trimmed by 0 bases and J by 2 bases, leaving 7 bases between them. Germline V gene lookup returns CDR1 DFQATT and CDR2 SNEGSKA (reference sequence). The CDR3 is made up of 13 amino acids. Here the CDR3 DNA reads TGCAGTGCTAGAGAAACCTCGAACTATGGCTACACCTTC. As protein: CSARETSNYGYTF.

J is TRBJ2-1 and V is TRBV6-5, with a tentative D call TRBD2 (6 bases). V dropped 0 bases and J dropped 3 bases, with 30 bases sitting between them. Germline lookup yields CDR1 MNHEY and CDR2 SVGAGI. The CDR3 totals 22 residues. CDR3 amino acids: CASSYSRVESEWRGMNYNEQFF. CDR3 nucleotides: TGTGCCAGCAGTTACTCGCGAGTGGAATCAGAGTGGCGGGGAATGAACTACAATGAGCAGTTCTTC.

The chain has TRBV25-1 and TRBJ1-2; D remains unclear. The CDR3 is 13 residues long. Germline values: CDR1 MGHDK, CDR2 SYGVNS. The V and J ends lost 7 bases and 4 bases respectively, with 13 bases between them. CDR3 sequence (DNA): TGTGCCAGCACTTACGGGAACTTCTATGGCTACACCTTC. Its translation is CASTYGNFYGYTF.

The chain has TRBV20-1 and TRBJ2-1; 12 nucleotides align to TRBD2. The germline gives CDR1 DFQATT, CDR2 SNEGSKA (reference sequence). Trimming cost V 6 bases and J 8 bases; bases outside gene matches: 11. The CDR3 totals 15 residues. Written as DNA, the CDR3 is TGCAGTGCCCTGGGTCTAGCGGGGGGGCTAGATGAGCAGTTCTTC. This translates into CSALGLAGGLDEQFF.

Ten or more counts support this clonotype. The chain combines TRBV7-6 with TRBJ2-7; D may be TRBD1 or TRBD2 (6 bases each). The CDR3 sequence is 16 residues long. Trimming pared 5 bases from V and 3 bases from J, leaving 20 bases between. From germline, CDR1 is SGHVS and CDR2 FNYEAQ. The CDR3 is CASSLLASGASYEQYF. The CDR3 bases are TGTGCCAGCAGCCTCCTCGCGTCGGGGGCCAGCTACGAGCAGTACTTC.

This chain joins TRBV7-9 and TRBJ1-4; 7 bases align to TRBD1. The germline V gene encodes CDR1 SEHNR and CDR2 FQNEAQ (reference sequence). The CDR3 spans 15 residues. After removal of 6 bases from V and 2 bases from J, the junction contained 6 bases not matched to a gene. This CDR3 reads CASSPPGQTNEKLFF. The CDR3, as DNA: TGTGCCAGCAGTCCCCCGGGACAGACTAATGAAAAACTGTTTTTT. Drawing the rest from reference TRBV7-9 and TRBJ1-4, the complete variable domain is DTGVSQNPRHKITKRGQNVTFRCDPISEHNRLYWYRQTLGQGPEFLTYFQNEAQLEKSRLLSDRFSAERPKGSFSTLEIQRTEQGDSAMYLCASSPPGQTNEKLFFGSGTQLSVL.

The V call is TRBV20-1, the J call TRBJ2-7; maybe TRBD2 (7 bases). V lost 3 bases and J lost 0, with 9 bases in between. This CDR3 is 13 amino acids long. The germline gives CDR1 DFQATT, CDR2 SNEGSKA (reference sequence). This chain's CDR3 is CSASGGRSYEQYF. Here the CDR3 DNA reads TGCAGTGCTAGCGGGGGGCGCTCCTACGAGCAGTACTTC.

This clonotype was observed a handful of times. J is TRBJ2-5 and V is TRBV7-8, with a tentative D call TRBD2 (7 bases). The length of the CDR3 is 17 residues. From germline, CDR1 is SGHVS and CDR2 FQNEAQ. Trimming pared 3 bases from V and 4 bases from J, leaving 21 bases between. Written as DNA, the CDR3 is TGTGCCAGCAGCTTGGCCCCCTGGCGGGGGCAGGGAGAGACCCAGTACTTC. Protein sequence: CASSLAPWRGQGETQYF.

This clonotype occurred a few times. This chain connects TRBV20-1 to TRBJ2-7; 8 bases fit TRBD2. The V and J ends lost 6 bases and 0 bases, in that order; junction bases with no gene match: 10. CDR1 and CDR2 from the germline V gene are DFQATT and SNEGSKA (reference sequence). The CDR3 length is 15 residues. CDR3: CSAPGGDLSSYEQYF. CDR3 in DNA: TGCAGTGCCCCCGGGGGGGACTTGTCCTCCTACGAGCAGTACTTC.

This clonotype was counted a few times. The V gene is TRBV12-3 or TRBV12-4, the J gene TRBJ1-5, with D unresolved. The CDR3 sequence is 12 residues long. V lost 3 bases and J 3 bases, leaving 3 bases between the germline ends. In nucleotides, the CDR3 is TGTGCCAGCAGTTTCAACAATCAGCCCCAGCATTTT. Its translation: CASSFNNQPQHF.

DNA for the CDR3: TGCAGTGCTAGAGTGAAAGACAATGAGCAGTTCTTC. Protein product: CSARVKDNEQFF. V gene TRBV20-1 combines with J gene TRBJ2-1; D call uncertain. The V gene's germline CDR1 is DFQATT and CDR2 SNEGSKA (reference sequence). Trimming took off 1 base at V and 5 bases at J, with 6 bases between the two ends. The CDR3 covers 12 residues.

The chain employs TRBV5-1 and TRBJ2-5; D is possibly TRBD2 (5 bases). Trimming removed 4 bases at V and 9 bases at J, with 16 bases between. The CDR3 totals 13 residues. Germline V CDR1 and CDR2: SGHRS, YFSETQ. The CDR3 reads CASSRSSGEPQYF. CDR3 DNA sequence: TGCGCCAGCAGCCGTTCTTCCGGGGAGCCCCAGTACTTC.

A note on this clonotype: Being one base from a much bigger clone, this may be a read error. The chain has TRBV7-7 and TRBJ2-5; TRBD2 matches at 10 bases. The germline gives CDR1 SSHAT, CDR2 FNYEAQ (reference sequence). The CDR3 runs 16 residues. CDR3 bases: TGTGCTAGCAGCCCGCCTAGCGGGGGATCCTACAATGAGCAGTACTTC. Amino acid sequence: CASSPPSGGSYNEQYF.

This clonotype was counted a single time. Relative to the germline gene, one junction end is altered; a read error may explain this. The chain uses TRBV5-1 and TRBJ1-2; TRBD1 matches 7 bases. CDR1 and CDR2 from the germline V gene are SGHRS and YFSETQ. CDR3 length: 15 residues. CDR3 DNA: TGCGCCAGCAGCCCTGACAGGGTCGGTAGCTATGGCCACACCTTC. As protein: CASSPDRVGSYGHTF.